Described below is a single TCR beta chain sequence and its context. Its antigen is currently unknown. The CDR3 covers 16 residues. V was cut by 0 bases and J by 2 bases, with 10 bases left in between. Germline loops: CDR1 ENHRY, CDR2 SYGVKD. The sample comes from a study of lymphopenia after photon versus proton radiotherapy. General study points: In patients who died, overall survival fell as post-nadir TCR diversity dropped more.

Only in-frame clones appear in the TCRdb table, and some are missing; sequencing was by immunoSEQ multiplex PCR. The sample yields 40,000 to 45,000 clones, approximately 80% seen once. This clonotype was sampled from an older woman with pancreatic cancer. The V gene is TRBV10-3, the J gene TRBJ2-2, with unresolved D. The sequenced sample was peripheral blood, obtained from a patient treated with proton-based radiotherapy. CDR3 sequence (DNA): TGTGCCATCAGTGAGTCGTCAGGTCCAAACACCGGGGAGCTGTTTTTT. Translated: CAISESSGPNTGELFF.